The clone carrying this TCR beta chain was seen only a few times. Its antigen is unknown. Each sample provided at least 5 micrograms of extracted total RNA. This sample was taken from a study of blood T cells in healthy people across ages. Background on the study: Roughly one uniquely barcoded beta molecule per two T cells was captured.

Study observations and caveats: Measured against age, TCR beta diversity per million T cells decreased in a roughly linear manner. Changes in expanded clonotypes were possibly confounded, as the CMV status of donors was unknown.

With a J-beta primer mix and a sample-barcoded 5' primer, a second PCR ran about 7 to 11 cycles. TCRdb processed the 5' RACE reads anew with MiXCR; each CDR3 protein has one entry. The sample records 700,000 or so distinct CDR3 sequences, around two fifths being singletons. From germline, CDR1 is MNHEY and CDR2 SVGAGI. The CDR3 is 15 amino acids. The clonotype originates from an elderly man in good health. The sample comprised blood. V gene TRBV6-5 combines with J gene TRBJ2-4, with 7 bases that match TRBD2. Gene TRBJ2-7 matches the end of the DNA better, so the J call may be wrong. CDR3 sequence reads: CASSYEGGIGGEQYF. The CDR3 DNA reads TGTGCCAGCAGTTACGAGGGAGGGATTGGTGGCGAGCAGTACTTC.